Shown below are 10 T cell receptor beta chains from a single sample sequenced in a study of T cells after yellow fever vaccination. TCRdb analysed the 5' RACE reads with MiXCR anew, one entry per CDR3 protein. This sample has under 400,000 distinct CDR3 sequences, with around 12% found just once. Sample: CD4+ T cells sorted from PBMCs, taken 15 days after the yellow fever booster vaccination. Receptors were obtained from a man aged 18-30 years who received the YFV17D yellow fever vaccine.

The rearrangement joins TRBV20-1 to TRBJ2-5; maybe TRBD2 (6 bases). Trimming shortened V by 0 bases and J by 3 bases, and 14 bases separated the two germline ends. The CDR3 sequence is 15 residues long. CDR1 is DFQATT, CDR2 SNEGSKA, per germline (reference sequence). CDR3 in amino acids: CSAREGGSTKETQYF. CDR3 DNA sequence: TGCAGTGCTAGAGAAGGAGGGAGTACCAAAGAGACCCAGTACTTC.

The V and J genes are TRBV2 and TRBJ2-2, with 7 bases identical to TRBD2. The germline gives CDR1 SNHLY, CDR2 FYNNEI. V lost 3 bases to trimming and J lost 0 bases; unmatched junction nucleotides: 1. The CDR3 contains 15 residues. CDR3 nucleotides: TGTGCCAGCAGTGAGGGGAGGGCGAACACCGGGGAGCTGTTTTTT. Translated, it gives CASSEGRANTGELFF. Full variable domain (missing parts from reference TRBV2 and TRBJ2-2): EPEVTQTPSHQVTQMGQEVILRCVPISNHLYFYWYRQILGQKVEFLVSFYNNEISEKSEIFDDQFSVERPDGSNFTLKIRSTKLEDSAMYFCASSEGRANTGELFFGEGSRLTVL.

This chain links TRBV20-1 with TRBJ2-5; perhaps D is TRBD1 or TRBD2 (5 bases each). Germline V gene lookup returns CDR1 DFQATT and CDR2 SNEGSKA (reference sequence). Trimming shortened V by 6 bases and J by 4 bases, and 18 bases separated the two germline ends. The CDR3 extends over 14 amino acids. DNA of the CDR3: TGCAGTGCCAGTGGGACCGCGAGGGCAGAGACCCAGTACTTC. Translating gives CSASGTARAETQYF.

This chain joins TRBV24-1 and TRBJ2-1, with D unresolved. The CDR3 runs 14 residues. CDR1 and CDR2 (germline): KGHDR, SFDVKD. Trimming shortened V by 1 base and J by 8 bases, and 11 bases separated the two germline ends. The CDR3 region has the DNA TGTGCCACCAGTGATTTCCAAATCCAGGATGAGCAGTTCTTC. It specifies CATSDFQIQDEQFF.

Ten or more counts support this clonotype. The rearrangement uses TRBV9 and TRBJ2-5, with a possible D match to TRBD2 (5 bases). This CDR3 is 17 amino acids long. The V end lost 0 bases, the J end lost 0 bases, and 15 bases lay between the germline ends. Germline V gene sequence: CDR1 SGDLS, CDR2 YYNGEE. Here the CDR3 DNA reads TGTGCCAGCAGCGTAGGTTCCGTCGGGGATTACCAAGAGACCCAGTACTTC. This codes for CASSVGSVGDYQETQYF.

This rearrangement joins TRBV7-2 to TRBJ1-2; TRBD1 matches 11 bases. The CDR3 totals 13 residues. The germline gives CDR1 SGHTA, CDR2 FQGNSA. Trimming took 5 bases from V and 6 from J; bases not matched to a gene: 2. The CDR3 DNA reads as TGTGCCAGCAGCCGGGACAGGGGGAATGGCTACACCTTC. Translating gives CASSRDRGNGYTF.

This clonotype has more than one count but fewer than ten. The J gene is TRBJ2-7, the V gene TRBV7-2, with 9 nucleotides matching TRBD2. The CDR3 contains 15 residues. J lost 4 bases, V lost 6 bases, and 10 bases had no gene match. The germline CDR1 and CDR2 sequences are SGHTA and FQGNSA. CDR3 protein: CASRLLGGGEYEQYF. The DNA of the CDR3 is TGTGCCAGCAGACTCCTGGGCGGGGGGGAGTACGAGCAGTACTTC.

The V gene is TRBV11-2, the J gene TRBJ2-7; D is possibly TRBD1 (6 bases). CDR1 is SGHAT, CDR2 FQNNGV, per germline. The CDR3 covers 13 residues. The germline V and J ends were trimmed by 2 bases and 9 bases, with 14 bases remaining between them. CDR3 in amino acids: CASSLIQGRGQYF. CDR3 nucleotides: TGTGCCAGCAGCTTAATACAGGGAAGGGGGCAGTACTTC.

This sequence joins TRBV20-1 and TRBJ2-7, with 10 bases that match TRBD2. This CDR3 contains 17 residues. Germline trimming cut 0 bases from V and 7 bases from J; bases unmatched to any gene: 15. Germline values: CDR1 DFQATT, CDR2 SNEGSKA (reference sequence). For the CDR3, the DNA is TGCAGTGCTAGAGATAGACTAGCGGGCCACCGCGCTGATGAGCAGTACTTC. It translates to CSARDRLAGHRADEQYF.

The table lists this clonotype with a few counts. The CDR3 loop is CASSRNKNYGYTF. In DNA form, the CDR3 reads TGCGCCAGCAGCCGCAACAAAAACTATGGCTACACCTTC. J is TRBJ1-2 and V is TRBV5-1; no firm D call. This CDR3 has 13 amino acids. Trimming took off 4 bases at V and 2 bases at J, with 9 bases between the two ends. Germline CDR1 SGHRS, CDR2 YFSETQ.